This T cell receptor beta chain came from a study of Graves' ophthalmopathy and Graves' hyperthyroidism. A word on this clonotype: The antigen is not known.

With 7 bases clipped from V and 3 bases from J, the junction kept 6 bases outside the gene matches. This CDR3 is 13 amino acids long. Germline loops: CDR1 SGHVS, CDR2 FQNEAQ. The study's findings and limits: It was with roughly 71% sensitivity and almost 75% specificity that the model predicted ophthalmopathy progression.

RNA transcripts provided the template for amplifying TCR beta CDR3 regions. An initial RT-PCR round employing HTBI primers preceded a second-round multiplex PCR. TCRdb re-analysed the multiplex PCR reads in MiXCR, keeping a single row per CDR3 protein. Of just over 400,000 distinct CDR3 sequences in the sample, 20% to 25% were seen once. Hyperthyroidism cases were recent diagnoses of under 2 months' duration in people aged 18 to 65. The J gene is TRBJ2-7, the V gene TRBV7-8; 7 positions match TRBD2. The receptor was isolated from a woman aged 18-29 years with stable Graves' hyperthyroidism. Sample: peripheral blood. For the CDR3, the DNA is TGTGCCAGCACCCCGGGGGGAAGCTACGAGCAGTACTTC. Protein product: CASTPGGSYEQYF.